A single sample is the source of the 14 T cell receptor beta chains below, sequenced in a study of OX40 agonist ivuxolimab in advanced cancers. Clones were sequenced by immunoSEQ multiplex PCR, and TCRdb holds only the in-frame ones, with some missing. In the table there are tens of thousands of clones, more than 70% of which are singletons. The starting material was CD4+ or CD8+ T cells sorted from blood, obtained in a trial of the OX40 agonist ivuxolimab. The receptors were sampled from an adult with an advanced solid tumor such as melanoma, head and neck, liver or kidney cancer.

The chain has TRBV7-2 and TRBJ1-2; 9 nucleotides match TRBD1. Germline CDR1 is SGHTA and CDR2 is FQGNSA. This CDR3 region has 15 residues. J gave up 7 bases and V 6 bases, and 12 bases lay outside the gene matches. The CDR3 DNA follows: TGTGCCAGCAGACCACCTACAGGGGGCGAGGGTGGCTACACCTTC. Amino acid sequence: CASRPPTGGEGGYTF.

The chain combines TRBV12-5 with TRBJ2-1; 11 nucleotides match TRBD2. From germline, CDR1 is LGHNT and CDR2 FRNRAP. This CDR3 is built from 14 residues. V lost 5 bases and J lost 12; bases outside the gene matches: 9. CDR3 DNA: TGTGCTAGTGGTACGGGGACTAGCGGCGAGGGGCAGTTCTTC. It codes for CASGTGTSGEGQFF.

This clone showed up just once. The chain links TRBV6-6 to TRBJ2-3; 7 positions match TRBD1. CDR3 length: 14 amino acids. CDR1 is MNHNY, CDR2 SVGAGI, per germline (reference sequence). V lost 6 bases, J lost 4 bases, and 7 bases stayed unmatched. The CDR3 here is CASRPDRVADTQYF. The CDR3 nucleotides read TGTGCCAGCAGACCAGACAGGGTCGCAGATACGCAGTATTTT.

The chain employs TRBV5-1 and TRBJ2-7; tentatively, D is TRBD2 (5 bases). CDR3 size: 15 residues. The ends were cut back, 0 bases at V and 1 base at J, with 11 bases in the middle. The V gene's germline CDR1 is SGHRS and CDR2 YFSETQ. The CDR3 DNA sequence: TGCGCCAGCAGCTTGGGACGGGAACGGTCCTACGAGCAGTACTTC. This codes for CASSLGRERSYEQYF.

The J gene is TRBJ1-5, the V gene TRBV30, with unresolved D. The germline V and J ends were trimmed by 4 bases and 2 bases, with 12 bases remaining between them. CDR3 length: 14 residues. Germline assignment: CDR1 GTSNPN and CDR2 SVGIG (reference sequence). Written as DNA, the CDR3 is TGTGCCTGGAACCCGGGGATGGGCAATCAGCCCCAGCATTTT. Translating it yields CAWNPGMGNQPQHF.

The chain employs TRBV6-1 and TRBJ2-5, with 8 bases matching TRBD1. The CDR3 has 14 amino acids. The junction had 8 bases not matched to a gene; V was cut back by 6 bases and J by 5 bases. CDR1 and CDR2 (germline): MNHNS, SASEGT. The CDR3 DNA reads TGTGCCAGCAGGATGACAGGGGTAGGGGAGACCCAGTACTTC. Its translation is CASRMTGVGETQYF.

The CDR3 DNA reads as TGTGCCAGCAGGGGGACCCAAGAAGAGACCCAGTACTTC. Translating gives CASRGTQEETQYF. The rearrangement links TRBV25-1 to TRBJ2-5; D tentatively reads TRBD1 or TRBD2 (5 bases each). This CDR3 has 13 residues. Per the germline V gene, CDR1 is MGHDK and CDR2 is SYGVNS. Trimming shortened V by 6 bases and J by 3 bases, and 11 bases separated the two germline ends.

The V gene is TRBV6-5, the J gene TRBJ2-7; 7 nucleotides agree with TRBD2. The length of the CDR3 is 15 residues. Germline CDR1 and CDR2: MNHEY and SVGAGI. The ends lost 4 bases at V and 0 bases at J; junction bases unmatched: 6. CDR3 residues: CASSSLAVSSYEQYF. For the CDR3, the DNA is TGTGCCAGCAGTTCTCTAGCGGTATCCTCCTACGAGCAGTACTTC.

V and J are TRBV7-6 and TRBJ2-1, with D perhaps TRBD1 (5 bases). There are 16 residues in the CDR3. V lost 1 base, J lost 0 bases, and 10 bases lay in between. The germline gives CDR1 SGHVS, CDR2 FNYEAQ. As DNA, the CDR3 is TGTGCCAGCAGCTTAGACAGGTTCAGCTCCTACAATGAGCAGTTCTTC. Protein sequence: CASSLDRFSSYNEQFF.

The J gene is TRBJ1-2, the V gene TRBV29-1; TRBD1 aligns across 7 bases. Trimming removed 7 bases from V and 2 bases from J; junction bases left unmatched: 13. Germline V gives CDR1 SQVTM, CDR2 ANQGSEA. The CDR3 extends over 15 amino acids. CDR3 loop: CSARDSLVTNYGYTF. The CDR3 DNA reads TGCAGCGCCCGGGACAGTTTAGTCACAAACTATGGCTACACCTTC.

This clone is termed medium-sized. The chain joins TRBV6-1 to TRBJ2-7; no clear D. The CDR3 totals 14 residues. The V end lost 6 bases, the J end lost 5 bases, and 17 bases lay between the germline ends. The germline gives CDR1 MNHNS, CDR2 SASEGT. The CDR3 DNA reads TGTGCCAGCAGCCCAAGTCCCCTAAATAACGAGCAGTACTTC. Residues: CASSPSPLNNEQYF.

CDR3 nucleotides: TGCAGCGTTGGGACCGATTACGAGCAGTACTTC. Translated, it gives CSVGTDYEQYF. The rearrangement joins TRBV29-1 to TRBJ2-7; D gene uncertain. Trimming cost V 4 bases and J 4 bases, with 8 bases left between them. Germline V gives CDR1 SQVTM, CDR2 ANQGSEA. There are 11 residues in the CDR3.

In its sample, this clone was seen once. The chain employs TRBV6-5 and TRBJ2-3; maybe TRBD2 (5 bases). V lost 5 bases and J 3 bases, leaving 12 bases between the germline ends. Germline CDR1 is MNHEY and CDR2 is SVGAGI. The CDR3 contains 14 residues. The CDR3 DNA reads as TGTGCCAGCAGTAAACAGACGGGGACAGATACGCAGTATTTT. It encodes CASSKQTGTDTQYF.

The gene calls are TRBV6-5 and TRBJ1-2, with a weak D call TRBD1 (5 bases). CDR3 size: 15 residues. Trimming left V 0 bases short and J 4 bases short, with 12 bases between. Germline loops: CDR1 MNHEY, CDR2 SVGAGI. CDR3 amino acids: CASSYSTGEGYGYTF. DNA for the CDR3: TGTGCCAGCAGTTACTCGACGGGGGAGGGCTATGGCTACACCTTC.